A selection of T cell receptor beta chains follows, all from one sample in a study of T cell responses to AZD1222 COVID-19 vaccine. Data came from immunoSEQ multiplex PCR; TCRdb stores just in-frame clones and leaves some out. The sample shows approximately 140,000 clones, around 93% of them seen only once. Sample: peripheral blood, taken on day 0 of AZD1222 vaccination. The receptors come from an adult in good health. The CDR3 runs from the conserved cysteine through the conserved F or W. D genes are given only for firm matches. Some rows have no size entry. The others give once, few or many, or a class for an expanded clone.

j_call | cdr3_length | d_call | clone_size | v_call | cdr3_nt | cdr3_aa
TRBJ2-2 | 16 | TRBD2 | - | TRBV11-2 | TGTGCCAGCAGCTTTGTTAGCGGGAGATTCAGCGGGGAGCTGTTTTTT | CASSFVSGRFSGELFF
TRBJ2-7 | 15 | - | - | TRBV11-3 | TGTGCCAGCCTCCCGTCGTGCGAGCACTATTACGAGCAGTACTTC | CASLPSCEHYYEQYF
TRBJ2-3 | 12 | - | - | TRBV9 | TGTGCCAGCAATTATGGAACAGATACGCAGTATTTT | CASNYGTDTQYF
TRBJ1-2 | 15 | TRBD1 | once | TRBV18 | TGTGCCAGCTCTCCGACAGGGGGCGCGGACTATGGCTACACCTTC | CASSPTGGADYGYTF
TRBJ1-4 | 12 | - | - | TRBV30 | TGTGCCTGGAGTGTAGGTGGGGAAAAACTGTTTTTT | CAWSVGGEKLFF
TRBJ1-1 | 15 | - | - | TRBV29-1 | TGCAGCGTTGTCGGAGGGGGACATCAGAACACTGAAGCTTTCTTT | CSVVGGGHQNTEAFF
TRBJ2-7 | 16 | TRBD2 | - | TRBV15 | TGTGCCACCAGCAGAGATCAAGCGGGAGGATCCTACGAGCAGTACTTC | CATSRDQAGGSYEQYF
TRBJ2-7 | 15 | TRBD1 | - | TRBV5-1 | TGCGCCAGCAGCTCCCTCCGGGACAGCTTACACGAGCAGTACTTC | CASSSLRDSLHEQYF
TRBJ2-7 | 13 | - | - | TRBV5-1 | TGCGCCAGCAGCGAACAGGGTTTTTACGAGCAGTACTTC | CASSEQGFYEQYF
TRBJ2-5 | 12 | - | - | TRBV29-1 | TGCAGCGTTGAAAGGGAGCGGATGGCCCAGTACTTC | CSVERERMAQYF
TRBJ2-2 | 15 | - | - | TRBV7-8 | TGTGCCAGCAGTCCCATGAGGGTGATGGGCGGGGAGCTGTTTTTT | CASSPMRVMGGELFF
TRBJ2-5 | 15 | TRBD2 | - | TRBV2 | TGTGCCAGCAGTGATGGGCTAGCGGGAGTGGAGACCCAGTACTTC | CASSDGLAGVETQYF
TRBJ1-5 | 13 | - | - | TRBV10-2 | TGCGCCAGCAAGCCACGGAGCAATCAGCCCCAGCATTTT | CASKPRSNQPQHF
TRBJ1-6 | 14 | - | - | TRBV7-9 | TGTGCCAGCAGCCATGGGGGGATCAATTCACCCCTCCACTTT | CASSHGGINSPLHF
TRBJ2-2 | 16 | TRBD1 | - | TRBV2 | TGTGCCAGCAGCTCCCGTGGGACAGGCGGTCTCGGGGAGCTGTTTTTT | CASSSRGTGGLGELFF
TRBJ2-7 | 12 | - | - | TRBV2 | TGTGCCAGCAGTGAAACTAATTACGAGCAGTACTTC | CASSETNYEQYF
TRBJ2-4 | 17 | TRBD2 | - | TRBV6-1 | TGTGCCAGCAGTGGAGGACTAGCGGGGGGAGTCGAAAACATTCAGTACTTC | CASSGGLAGGVENIQYF
TRBJ2-5 | 16 | TRBD2 | - | TRBV5-4 | TGTGCCAGCAGTTACGCTAGCGGGGGGCACCAAGAGACCCAGTACTTC | CASSYASGGHQETQYF
TRBJ1-2 | 15 | - | once | TRBV3-1/TRBV3-2 | TGTGCCAGCAGCCAAGAATCGATGGGATCGAGAGGCTACACCTTC | CASSQESMGSRGYTF
TRBJ2-5 | 14 | TRBD1 | - | TRBV6-5 | TGTGCCAGCAGGGCCGGACAGGGCCCGGTTTCTCAGTACTTC | CASRAGQGPVSQYF
TRBJ1-1 | 13 | - | - | TRBV7-9 | TGTGCCGTCGGGGCAGGCGAGAACACTGAAGCTTTCTTT | CAVGAGENTEAFF
TRBJ2-5 | 14 | - | - | TRBV7-2 | TGTGCCAGCAGCTTAGGGGCAGATTGGGAGACCCAGTACTTC | CASSLGADWETQYF
TRBJ2-1 | 15 | TRBD1 | - | TRBV6-5 | TGTGCCAGCAACCGAAGAGGACAGGGGGACAATGAGCAGTTCTTC | CASNRRGQGDNEQFF
TRBJ2-2 | 16 | TRBD2 | - | TRBV7-9 | TGTGCCAGCAGCCCTAGGACTAGCGGGAGGACCGGGGAGCTGTTTTTT | CASSPRTSGRTGELFF